The 26 T cell receptor beta chains listed next were all sequenced from one sample in a study of T-cell reconstitution after alpha-beta-depleted transplantation in children. During its preparation, the TCRbeta library received unique molecular identifiers. TCRdb analysed the PCR reads with MiXCR anew, one entry per CDR3 protein. The table includes around 440,000 distinct CDR3 sequences, 8% to 11% detected once. Source: PBMCs, taken before TCRalphabeta/CD19-depleted stem cell transplant. The receptors were sampled from a child aged 2 to 9 with inherited bone marrow failure, due to receive a stem cell transplant.

This clonotype was counted ten times or more. The rearrangement links TRBV5-1 to TRBJ2-7; 7 bases match TRBD1. The CDR3 is 15 amino acids. Germline V gene lookup returns CDR1 SGHRS and CDR2 YFSETQ. Trimming at V came to 4 bases and at J to 2 bases, leaving 9 bases not matched to a gene. The CDR3 loop reads CASSPRQGTPYEQYF. The CDR3, as DNA: TGCGCCAGCAGCCCCCGACAGGGTACTCCCTACGAGCAGTACTTC.

This clonotype appeared many times. The chain recombines TRBV7-9 with TRBJ2-1; TRBD2 matches at 8 bases. The germline gives CDR1 SEHNR, CDR2 FQNEAQ (reference sequence). V was pared by 2 bases and J by 0 bases, with 3 bases of the junction left unmatched. The CDR3 has 16 amino acids. The CDR3: CASSLSLADSYNEQFF. CDR3 coding DNA: TGTGCCAGCAGCTTATCACTAGCGGACTCCTACAATGAGCAGTTCTTC.

This clonotype has only a few counts. V is TRBV6-5 and J is TRBJ1-3; D unclear. CDR1 MNHEY and CDR2 SVGAGI come from the germline V gene. Trimming took 0 bases from V and 6 from J, leaving 12 bases between them. This CDR3 has 15 amino acids. The CDR3 DNA follows: TGTGCCAGCAGTTACTCGACTCGGCTGCTAAACACCATATATTTT. As protein: CASSYSTRLLNTIYF.

This clonotype has ten or more counts. The chain joins TRBV30 to TRBJ1-1; the D is unclear. CDR1 and CDR2 (germline): GTSNPN, SVGIG (reference sequence). Trimming removed 1 base at V and 10 bases at J, with 16 bases between. CDR3 length equals 13 residues. The CDR3 reads CAWSENGPSPAFF. For the CDR3, the DNA is TGTGCCTGGAGTGAAAATGGGCCCTCGCCAGCTTTCTTT.

This clonotype appeared many times. The rearrangement links TRBV5-1 to TRBJ2-2; D gene uncertain. The CDR3 is made up of 13 amino acids. The germline gives CDR1 SGHRS, CDR2 YFSETQ. V was cut by 1 base and J by 5 bases, with 6 bases left in between. CDR3 DNA: TGCGCCAGCAGCTTGTTTGAAACCGGGGAGCTGTTTTTT. Residues: CASSLFETGELFF.

This clonotype was picked up many times. V usage is TRBV7-2 and J usage is TRBJ1-3; D is unresolved. This CDR3 contains 15 residues. Trimming removed 3 bases at V and 0 bases at J, with 9 bases between. Germline V gene sequence: CDR1 SGHTA, CDR2 FQGNSA. The CDR3 DNA reads as TGTGCCAGCAGCTTGTACGTCTACTCTGGAAACACCATATATTTT. Its translation: CASSLYVYSGNTIYF. The whole variable domain, remainder taken from reference TRBV7-2 and TRBJ1-3, is GAGVSQSPSNKVTEKGKDVELRCDPISGHTALYWYRQSLGQGLEFLIYFQGNSAPDKSGLPSDRFSAERTGGSVSTLTIQRTQQEDSAVYLCASSLYVYSGNTIYFGEGSWLTVV.

This clonotype was seen repeatedly, ten times or more. The chain is built from TRBV12-3 or TRBV12-4 and TRBJ2-7, with TRBD2 as a possible D gene (6 bases). CDR3 size: 16 residues. Trimming took off 2 bases at V and 5 bases at J, with 19 bases between the two ends. The CDR3: CASSLSRRDPVDEQYF. The CDR3 coding sequence is TGTGCCAGCAGTTTAAGTCGGAGGGACCCGGTTGACGAGCAGTACTTC.

This clonotype was seen more than once but under ten times. The genes are TRBV9 and TRBJ2-1; 10 nucleotides match TRBD2. CDR3 length equals 16 residues. Trimming removed 3 bases from V and 4 bases from J; junction bases left unmatched: 7. Germline V gives CDR1 SGDLS, CDR2 YYNGEE. The CDR3, as DNA: TGTGCCAGCAGCGCCCCCGGGACTAGCGCTTACAATGAGCAGTTCTTC. Protein sequence: CASSAPGTSAYNEQFF.

V usage is TRBV11-2 and J usage is TRBJ2-7, with 8 bases lining up with TRBD2. V shed 4 bases, J shed 0 bases, and the junction held 11 bases outside the gene matches. CDR1 and CDR2 from the germline V gene are SGHAT and FQNNGV. The CDR3 sequence is 17 residues long. The CDR3 loop reads CASSSTSGHSPSYEQYF. In nucleotides, the CDR3 is TGTGCCAGCAGCTCCACTAGCGGTCACTCGCCCTCCTACGAGCAGTACTTC. Full variable domain (remainder filled in from reference TRBV11-2 and TRBJ2-7): EAGVAQSPRYKIIEKRQSVAFWCNPISGHATLYWYQQILGQGPKLLIQFQNNGVVDDSQLPKDRFSAERLKGVDSTLKIQPAKLEDSAVYLCASSSTSGHSPSYEQYFGPGTRLTVT.

In the case of this clonotype: This could be a read error, since a much larger clone is one nucleotide away. The rearrangement links TRBV12-3 or TRBV12-4 to TRBJ2-4; 9 bases match TRBD1. This CDR3 is built from 14 residues. The V segment lost 8 bases and the J segment 13 bases; nucleotides outside the gene matches: 15. CDR3 sequence (DNA): TGTGCCAGCGGTATGAAGGGACAGGGCAGCGACCAGTACTTC. Its protein is CASGMKGQGSDQYF.

At least ten counts were recorded for this clonotype. The chain uses TRBV3-1 and TRBJ2-7, with D possibly TRBD1 on 5 matching bases. Trimming took off 4 bases at V and 2 bases at J, with 9 bases between the two ends. Germline CDR1 reads LGHDT; CDR2 reads YNNKEL (reference sequence). This CDR3 region has 13 residues. CDR3 coding DNA: TGTGCCAGCAGCCGACCAGGGACCTACGAGCAGTACTTC. Its translation is CASSRPGTYEQYF.

This clonotype was recorded at least ten times. The chain is built from TRBV5-8 and TRBJ2-1, with D perhaps given as TRBD1 or TRBD2 (6 bases each). The CDR3 runs 12 residues. V was trimmed by 5 bases and J by 7 bases, leaving 10 bases between them. Looked up from germline, CDR1 is SGHTS and CDR2 is YDEGEE. The CDR3 sequence is CASRRGGNEQFF. CDR3 nucleotide sequence: TGTGCCAGCAGACGAGGGGGGAATGAGCAGTTCTTC.

This clonotype was found a few times. This rearrangement joins TRBV10-3 to TRBJ2-2; D uncertain. V was trimmed by 3 bases and J by 0 bases, leaving 11 bases between them. Germline V CDR1 and CDR2: ENHRY, SYGVKD. There are 16 residues in the CDR3. In DNA, the CDR3 is TGTGCCATCAGTGATCCGGTGACTCCGAACACCGGGGAGCTGTTTTTT. It is translated as CAISDPVTPNTGELFF.

This clonotype was detected many times. The chain couples TRBV7-9 to TRBJ2-1, with D possibly TRBD2 on 6 matching bases. Trimming cost V 1 base and J 8 bases, with 6 bases left between them. This CDR3 contains 12 residues. In germline, CDR1 is SEHNR, CDR2 FQNEAQ (reference sequence). This chain's CDR3 is CASSLGDYEQFF. The CDR3 DNA is TGTGCCAGCAGCTTAGGGGACTATGAGCAGTTCTTC.

This chain links TRBV2 with TRBJ1-1, with a possible D match to TRBD1 (5 bases). Germline CDR1 reads SNHLY; CDR2 reads FYNNEI. There are 12 residues in the CDR3. Trimming removed 8 bases at V and 6 bases at J, with 13 bases between. The CDR3 nucleotides read TGTGCCAGCGGGACCTCCATGGCTGAAGCTTTCTTT. Its protein product is CASGTSMAEAFF. The variable domain in full, completed from reference TRBV2 and TRBJ1-1, reads EPEVTQTPSHQVTQMGQEVILRCVPISNHLYFYWYRQILGQKVEFLVSFYNNEISEKSEIFDDQFSVERPDGSNFTLKIRSTKLEDSAMYFCASGTSMAEAFFGQGTRLTVV.

The chain joins TRBV6-5 to TRBJ2-5; no definite D call. This CDR3 has 13 residues. V lost 4 bases and J lost 5, with 11 bases in between. Germline V lookup: CDR1 MNHEY, CDR2 SVGAGI. The CDR3 loop is CASSLHRAETQYF. In DNA, the CDR3 is TGTGCCAGCAGTTTACACCGGGCGGAGACCCAGTACTTC.

The table lists this clonotype with many counts. CDR3 in DNA: TGCGCCAGCAGCCAAGAACCCGGGGGCGGGAACACTGAAGCTTTCTTT. Translation: CASSQEPGGGNTEAFF. The chain links TRBV4-3 to TRBJ1-1, with D possibly being TRBD1 (6 bases). The CDR3 length is 16 residues. Germline V gene data show CDR1 as LGHNA and CDR2 as YSLEER. V was shortened by 0 bases and J by 1 base, with 12 bases between the two germline ends.

This clonotype has a handful of counts. The chain uses TRBV4-3 and TRBJ2-7; D possibly corresponds to TRBD1 (6 bases). Trimming left V 4 bases short and J 2 bases short, with 15 bases between. Germline V lookup: CDR1 LGHNA, CDR2 YSLEER. This CDR3 has 15 residues. The CDR3 coding sequence is TGCGCCAGCAGCCGGAACGCCGGGACAACCTACGAGCAGTACTTC. Translated, it gives CASSRNAGTTYEQYF.

This clonotype showed up just a few times. The rearrangement uses TRBV7-2 and TRBJ2-7; 8 nucleotides align to TRBD1. There are 14 residues in the CDR3. The V segment lost 5 bases and the J segment 6 bases; nucleotides outside the gene matches: 9. Germline CDR1 and CDR2: SGHTA and FQGNSA. The CDR3 here is CASSISQGAGEQYF. The CDR3 region has the DNA TGTGCCAGCAGCATATCCCAGGGGGCCGGCGAGCAGTACTTC.

This clonotype was recorded at least ten times. The rearrangement joins TRBV11-2 to TRBJ2-1; D not certain. V was pared by 1 base and J by 8 bases, with 9 bases between. CDR1 is SGHAT, CDR2 FQNNGV, per germline. This CDR3 spans 13 amino acids. CDR3 region: CASSLVSYHEQFF. The CDR3 DNA reads as TGTGCCAGCAGCTTAGTCTCCTATCATGAGCAGTTCTTC.

This clonotype showed up many times. The J gene is TRBJ2-1, the V gene TRBV27, with D possibly called TRBD1 or TRBD2 (5 bases each). Trimming took off 7 bases at V and 9 bases at J, with 16 bases between the two ends. CDR1 and CDR2 from the germline V gene are MNHEY and SMNVEV (reference sequence). The CDR3 length is 13 residues. The CDR3 here is CASTPMGVSEQFF. The CDR3 nucleotides are TGTGCCAGCACCCCCATGGGGGTGAGTGAGCAGTTCTTC.

This clonotype was counted at least ten times. This chain joins TRBV28 and TRBJ2-1; 8 bases map to TRBD2. Germline trimming cut 6 bases from V and 3 bases from J; bases unmatched to any gene: 7. The CDR3 is 15 residues long. Germline values: CDR1 MDHEN, CDR2 SYDVKM. The CDR3 region is CASRVSGSNYNEQFF. CDR3 DNA: TGTGCCAGCAGAGTCAGCGGGAGTAACTACAATGAGCAGTTCTTC.

The table lists this clonotype with many counts. At one end the junction does not follow the germline gene, possibly because of a read error. V usage is TRBV20-1 and J usage is TRBJ2-1; D remains unclear. CDR3 length: 11 residues. Germline V gene data show CDR1 as DFQATT and CDR2 as SNEGSKA (reference sequence). The CDR3 DNA is TGCAGTTCTAGAGATCCCAATGAGCAGTTCTTC. It translates to CSSRDPNEQFF.

V is TRBV7-2 and J is TRBJ1-6, with D possibly being TRBD1 (6 bases). V lost 5 bases and J 10 bases, leaving 18 bases between the germline ends. CDR1 is SGHTA and CDR2 is FQGNSA in the germline V gene. This CDR3 is built from 15 residues. The CDR3 region has the DNA TGTGCCAGCAGCCTTCTGGGGGCGTTTGTGTCACCCCTCCACTTT. Translating gives CASSLLGAFVSPLHF.

This clonotype appeared many times. The chain couples TRBV14 to TRBJ1-1, with a possible D match to TRBD1 (5 bases). This CDR3 is built from 14 residues. Germline-derived CDR1 and CDR2 are SGHDN and FVKESK. V lost 6 bases to trimming and J lost 5 bases, with 16 bases between them. CDR3 loop: CASRNSGEGTEAFF. CDR3 bases: TGTGCCAGCAGAAATTCGGGGGAGGGGACTGAAGCTTTCTTT.

The chain couples TRBV7-2 to TRBJ1-4; D ambiguous. The germline V and J ends were trimmed by 5 bases and 0 bases, with 16 bases remaining between them. The CDR3 covers 17 residues. CDR1 is SGHTA and CDR2 is FQGNSA in the germline V gene. CDR3 residues: CASSQDSRGATNEKLFF. The CDR3 bases are TGTGCCAGCAGCCAGGACTCCCGGGGTGCAACTAATGAAAAACTGTTTTTT.